This T cell receptor (beta chain) was obtained from a study of cytomegalovirus exposure and HLA in healthy donors. On the study more broadly: Earlier findings included roughly 120 million unique TCR beta sequences obtained from about 179 million T cells.

Per germline, CDR1 MNHEY and CDR2 SVGAGI. The CDR3 spans 15 residues. J gave up 1 base and V 2 bases, and 4 bases lay outside the gene matches. The study's findings and limits: A highly shared variant cluster was judged a likely technical artifact. One variant, a missense change in DCLRE1C, was linked in a later analysis to TCR beta V- and J-gene trimming.

Comments on this clone: Its antigen is not known.

These donors, healthy bone marrow donors, were studied. The PCR had 60 Vbeta and 13 Jbeta primers. Profiled with immunoSEQ multiplex PCR; TCRdb holds only in-frame clones, not every one. The sample carries around 190,000 clones, 60% to 80% recorded once. The clonotype comes from a woman aged 25 to 39 in good health and CMV-seronegative. The rearrangement links TRBV6-5 to TRBJ1-1; 7 bases line up with TRBD1. Sequenced: PBMCs. The CDR3 reads CASSYEQGPNTEAFF. The CDR3, as DNA: TGTGCCAGCAGTTACGAACAGGGGCCGAACACTGAAGCTTTCTTT.